Listed here are 20 T cell receptor beta chains from one sample, sequenced in a study of T cell responses to AZD1222 COVID-19 vaccine. Assay used: immunoSEQ multiplex PCR; TCRdb lists only in-frame clones, some missing. This table has 15,000 to 20,000 clones, about four fifths appearing once. The sample here was peripheral blood, taken 28 days after the second AZD1222 dose. These receptors came from an adult who received the AZD1222 COVID-19 vaccine.

The rearrangement joins TRBV24-1 to TRBJ1-5, with TRBD1 identical over 9 bases. After removal of 7 bases from V and 0 bases from J, the junction contained 6 bases not matched to a gene. Per the germline V gene, CDR1 is KGHDR and CDR2 is SFDVKD. CDR3 length equals 16 residues. The CDR3 bases are TGTGCCACCAGGGACAGGGGAACCCATAGCAATCAGCCCCAGCATTTT. Residues: CATRDRGTHSNQPQHF.

The J gene is TRBJ1-1, the V gene TRBV5-1; 8 positions agree with TRBD1. V dropped 0 bases and J dropped 7; count of bases not matched to a gene: 5. The V gene's germline CDR1 is SGHRS and CDR2 YFSETQ. There are 14 residues in the CDR3. The CDR3 reads CASSLVPGQGEAFF. Here the CDR3 DNA reads TGCGCCAGCAGCTTGGTCCCTGGACAGGGTGAAGCTTTCTTT.

The chain uses TRBV7-2 and TRBJ2-5; D may be TRBD1 (5 bases). V shed 1 base and J shed 7 bases, with 16 bases lying between them. The CDR3 runs 15 residues. Looked up from germline, CDR1 is SGHTA and CDR2 is FQGNSA. The CDR3 DNA reads as TGTGCCAGCAGCTTAGGAGAACCGTCCCAGGGGACCCAGTACTTC. Its protein is CASSLGEPSQGTQYF.

This chain joins TRBV6-5 and TRBJ1-4; no reliable D call. V gave up 6 bases and J gave up 0 bases, with 8 bases separating them. The CDR3 consists of 14 residues. Germline CDR1 and CDR2: MNHEY and SVGAGI. The CDR3 protein is CASSRGTTNEKLFF. The CDR3 region has the DNA TGTGCCAGCAGCCGCGGGACAACTAATGAAAAACTGTTTTTT.

V is TRBV19 and J is TRBJ2-1; 12 bases are shared with TRBD2. Looked up from germline, CDR1 is LNHDA and CDR2 is SQIVND (reference sequence). The CDR3 is 14 amino acids. V gave up 5 bases and J gave up 10 bases; unmatched junction bases: 6. DNA of the CDR3: TGTGCCAGTAGTTCTAGCGGGAGGGTAGGGGAGCAGTTCTTC. It encodes CASSSSGRVGEQFF.

This chain connects TRBV30 to TRBJ2-1, with 11 nucleotides matching TRBD1. The CDR3 is made up of 15 amino acids. The V gene end was trimmed by 1 base and the J gene end by 5 bases; junction bases not matched to a gene: 4. Germline V lookup: CDR1 GTSNPN, CDR2 SVGIG (reference sequence). CDR3 protein: CAWSGGQGVNNEQFF. The DNA of the CDR3 is TGTGCCTGGAGTGGGGGACAGGGGGTCAACAATGAGCAGTTCTTC.

This clone has only a few counts. The CDR3 nucleotides read TGTGCCAGCAGCTTAGCGTTCGAAAGCTACGAGCAGTACTTC. Translated, it gives CASSLAFESYEQYF. J is TRBJ2-7 and V is TRBV7-2; unclear D gene. Germline V gives CDR1 SGHTA, CDR2 FQGNSA. This CDR3 has 14 amino acids. With 0 bases removed from V and 3 bases from J, the gap between germline ends came to 9 bases.

The genes are TRBV7-2 and TRBJ2-2; 10 nucleotides line up with TRBD2. Germline V lookup: CDR1 SGHTA, CDR2 FQGNSA. The V segment lost 2 bases and the J segment 6 bases; nucleotides outside the gene matches: 3. This CDR3 has 15 residues. The CDR3 here is CASSLSGGAAGELFF. The DNA of the CDR3 is TGTGCCAGCAGCTTAAGCGGGGGGGCTGCCGGGGAGCTGTTTTTT.

The chain is built from TRBV7-2 and TRBJ2-5; a possible D gene is TRBD2 (6 bases). Germline V gene lookup returns CDR1 SGHTA and CDR2 FQGNSA. The length of the CDR3 is 15 residues. V lost 3 bases to trimming and J lost 5 bases, with 16 bases between them. Here the CDR3 reads CASSFGNSGGETQYF. CDR3 nucleotides: TGTGCCAGCAGCTTCGGTAACTCCGGGGGTGAGACCCAGTACTTC.

This clone was observed a few times. The genes are TRBV6-2 or TRBV6-3 and TRBJ1-5; maybe TRBD1 (5 bases). Germline CDR1 reads MNHEY; CDR2 reads SVGEGT. V lost 6 bases and J lost 6, with 18 bases in between. CDR3 length: 15 residues. The CDR3 reads CASSSRYRGFQPQHF. The DNA of the CDR3 is TGTGCCAGCAGCTCTCGATATAGGGGTTTTCAGCCCCAGCATTTT.

The CDR3 loop is CASSATGGRAFF. The CDR3 bases are TGTGCCAGCAGCGCTACAGGGGGCCGAGCTTTCTTT. The V gene is TRBV5-6, the J gene TRBJ1-1; 9 nucleotides line up with TRBD1. Germline CDR1 is SGHDT and CDR2 is YYEEEE. After removal of 4 bases from V and 10 bases from J, the junction contained 5 bases not matched to a gene. The CDR3 has 12 amino acids.

J is TRBJ1-2 and V is TRBV15; D call uncertain. V lost 0 bases and J 3 bases, leaving 5 bases between the germline ends. Germline CDR1 reads LNHNV; CDR2 reads YYDKDF (reference sequence). The CDR3 has 13 amino acids. In DNA form, the CDR3 reads TGTGCCACCAGCAGAGATGGGTACTATGGCTACACCTTC. Translating gives CATSRDGYYGYTF. Using reference TRBV15 and TRBJ1-2 for the parts outside the CDR3, the full variable domain is DAMVIQNPRYQVTQFGKPVTLSCSQTLNHNVMYWYQQKSSQAPKLLFHYYDKDFNNEADTPDNFQSRRPNTSFCFLDIRSPGLGDTAMYLCATSRDGYYGYTFGSGTRLTVV.

This sequence joins TRBV19 and TRBJ2-2; either TRBD1 or TRBD2 may fit D (6 bases each). V lost 3 bases to trimming and J lost 5 bases, with 16 bases between them. The germline V gene has CDR1 LNHDA and CDR2 SQIVND (reference sequence). The CDR3 totals 16 residues. The CDR3 bases are TGTGCCAGTAGTATTTGGGGGGCGCTTAAGACCGGGGAGCTGTTTTTT. This codes for CASSIWGALKTGELFF.

This clone was seen a few times. The J gene is TRBJ2-7, the V gene TRBV5-1; TRBD2 might be the D (5 bases). The V end lost 4 bases, the J end lost 2 bases, and 16 bases lay between the germline ends. The CDR3 runs to 15 residues. Germline V gene lookup returns CDR1 SGHRS and CDR2 YFSETQ. The CDR3 loop reads CASSPTEGITYEQYF. CDR3 DNA sequence: TGCGCCAGCAGCCCCACCGAGGGTATAACCTACGAGCAGTACTTC.

This clone appeared a few times. The gene calls are TRBV11-3 and TRBJ2-5; D is possibly TRBD1 (5 bases). CDR1 is SGHNT and CDR2 is YENEEA in the germline V gene. V shed 0 bases and J shed 1 base, with 15 bases lying between them. The CDR3 is 17 amino acids. In DNA, the CDR3 is TGTGCCAGCAGCTTAGACCAGGGCTGGGCCCTCCAAGAGACCCAGTACTTC. Translating gives CASSLDQGWALQETQYF.

The genes are TRBV5-1 and TRBJ1-1; D uncertain. Trimming removed 4 bases at V and 4 bases at J, with 20 bases between. Per the germline V gene, CDR1 is SGHRS and CDR2 is YFSETQ. The CDR3 contains 16 residues. The DNA for the CDR3 is TGCGCCAGCAGCCATAATGCGGACGCCGGAGGCACTGAAGCTTTCTTT. It yields the protein CASSHNADAGGTEAFF.

The chain has TRBV7-9 and TRBJ2-1, with D unclear. V was shortened by 4 bases and J by 6 bases, with 7 bases between the two germline ends. The CDR3 totals 12 residues. Germline V gene data show CDR1 as SEHNR and CDR2 as FQNEAQ (reference sequence). The CDR3 is CASSWTPNEQFF. The CDR3 DNA reads as TGTGCCAGCAGCTGGACCCCCAATGAGCAGTTCTTC.

This rearrangement joins TRBV12-3 or TRBV12-4 to TRBJ2-7, with 9 bases fitting TRBD1. The length of the CDR3 is 13 residues. V gave up 7 bases and J gave up 2 bases; unmatched junction bases: 3. CDR3 bases: TGTGCCAGCACCCGGGACAGGGCCTACGAGCAGTACTTC. Encoded protein: CASTRDRAYEQYF.

The chain recombines TRBV5-5 with TRBJ1-6; the D is unclear. Germline CDR1 is SGHKS and CDR2 is YYEKEE (reference sequence). Trimming cost V 4 bases and J 6 bases, with 8 bases left between them. The CDR3 loop spans 13 amino acids. The CDR3 here is CASSVRANSPLHF. CDR3 DNA: TGTGCCAGCAGCGTCCGGGCTAATTCACCCCTCCACTTT.

This clone is medium-sized (0.01 to 0.1%) by share. Other DNA sequences in this specimen translate into the identical CDR3. The gene calls are TRBV6-5 and TRBJ1-1; D ambiguous. The CDR3 covers 12 residues. Germline V gene lookup returns CDR1 MNHEY and CDR2 SVGAGI. The V end lost 2 bases, the J end lost 5 bases, and 6 bases lay between the germline ends. CDR3 DNA: TGTGCCAGCAGTTACGGAGGGACTGAAGCTTTCTTT. The encoded protein is CASSYGGTEAFF.